This T cell receptor beta chain derives from a study of OX40 agonist ivuxolimab in advanced cancers. The CDR3 has 17 amino acids. Germline loops: CDR1 SGHTA, CDR2 FQGNSA. V was trimmed by 2 bases and J by 1 base, leaving 15 bases between them. Worth noting for this clone: What it binds is not known.

General study points: Partial responders at 0.1-3.0 mg/kg showed near-lowest clonal expansion. Clonal expansion was seen in CD4+ and CD8+ blood T cells by week 6 at 0.1 to 3.0 mg/kg. Among T cells, CD8+ cells averaged more expanded clones than CD4+ cells.

Only in-frame clones appear in the TCRdb table, and some are missing; sequencing was by immunoSEQ multiplex PCR. The data hold about 37,000 clones, with roughly nine tenths observed a single time. This clonotype was sampled from an adult with an advanced solid tumor such as melanoma, head and neck, liver or kidney cancer. The specimen was CD4+ or CD8+ T cells sorted from blood, collected in a trial of the OX40 agonist ivuxolimab. V is TRBV7-2 and J is TRBJ2-4, with no clear D. CDR3: CASSLYRGAVAKNIQYF. The CDR3 bases are TGTGCCAGCAGCTTATATCGAGGCGCCGTGGCCAAAAACATTCAGTACTTC.